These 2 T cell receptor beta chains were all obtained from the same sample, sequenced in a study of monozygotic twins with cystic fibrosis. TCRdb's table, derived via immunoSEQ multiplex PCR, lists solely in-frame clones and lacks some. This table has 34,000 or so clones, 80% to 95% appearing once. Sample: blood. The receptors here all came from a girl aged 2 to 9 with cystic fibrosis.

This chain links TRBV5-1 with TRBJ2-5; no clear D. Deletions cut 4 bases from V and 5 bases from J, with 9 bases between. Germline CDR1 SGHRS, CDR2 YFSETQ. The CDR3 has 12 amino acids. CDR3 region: CASSETQETQYF. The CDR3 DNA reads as TGCGCCAGCAGCGAGACACAGGAGACCCAGTACTTC.

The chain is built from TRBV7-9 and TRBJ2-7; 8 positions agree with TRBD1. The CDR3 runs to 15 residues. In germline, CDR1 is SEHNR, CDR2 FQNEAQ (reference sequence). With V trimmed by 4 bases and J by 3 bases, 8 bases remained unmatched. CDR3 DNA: TGTGCCAGCAGCTCCGGAACAGGGGGAGGCTACGAGCAGTACTTC. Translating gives CASSSGTGGGYEQYF.